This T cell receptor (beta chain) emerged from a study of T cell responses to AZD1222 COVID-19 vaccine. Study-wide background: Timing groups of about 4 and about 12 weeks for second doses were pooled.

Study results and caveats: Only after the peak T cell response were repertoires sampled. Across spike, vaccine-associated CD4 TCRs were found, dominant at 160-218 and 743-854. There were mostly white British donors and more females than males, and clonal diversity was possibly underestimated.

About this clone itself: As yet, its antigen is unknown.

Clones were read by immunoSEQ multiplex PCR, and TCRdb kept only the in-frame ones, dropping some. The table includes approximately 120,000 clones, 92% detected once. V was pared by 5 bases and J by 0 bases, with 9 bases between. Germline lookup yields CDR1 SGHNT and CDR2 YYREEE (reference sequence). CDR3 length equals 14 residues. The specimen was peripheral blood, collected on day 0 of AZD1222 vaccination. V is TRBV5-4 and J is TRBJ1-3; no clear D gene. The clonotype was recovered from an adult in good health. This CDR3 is CASRDWGSGNTIYF. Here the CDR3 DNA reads TGTGCCAGCAGGGATTGGGGCTCTGGAAACACCATATATTTT.